This TCR beta chain was sequenced in a study of control samples from healthy donors and cancer patients. Germline V gives CDR1 SGDLS, CDR2 YYNGEE. The length of the CDR3 is 14 residues. V was clipped by 3 bases and J by 4 bases, with 10 bases between them. Clones were sequenced by immunoSEQ multiplex PCR, and TCRdb holds only the in-frame ones, with some missing. This table holds fewer than 200,000 clones, nearly 90% found once. This clonotype was obtained from a woman aged 50 to 60 in good health. Sequences were obtained from blood. V is TRBV9 and J is TRBJ2-2; weak D call: TRBD2 (5 bases). The CDR3 sequence: CASSGTRSTGELFF. As DNA, the CDR3 is TGTGCCAGCAGCGGGACTCGGAGCACCGGGGAGCTGTTTTTT.